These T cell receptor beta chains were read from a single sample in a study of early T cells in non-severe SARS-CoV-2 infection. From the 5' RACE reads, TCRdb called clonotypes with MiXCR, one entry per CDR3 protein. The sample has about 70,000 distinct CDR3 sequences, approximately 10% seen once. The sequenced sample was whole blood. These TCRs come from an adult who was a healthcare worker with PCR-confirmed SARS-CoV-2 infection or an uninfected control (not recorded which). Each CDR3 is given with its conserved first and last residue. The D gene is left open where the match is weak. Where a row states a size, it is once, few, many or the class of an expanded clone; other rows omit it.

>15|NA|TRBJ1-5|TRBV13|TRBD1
CASSRRDRSNQPQHF
TGTGCCAGCAGCCGCCGGGACAGGAGCAATCAGCCCCAGCATTTT
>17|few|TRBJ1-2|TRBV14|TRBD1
CASSQVGQGSPNYGYTF
TGTGCCAGCAGCCAAGTCGGACAGGGATCGCCCAACTATGGCTACACCTTC
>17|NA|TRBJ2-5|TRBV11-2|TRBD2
CASSLELSGGYQETQYF
TGTGCCAGCAGCTTAGAGCTTAGCGGGGGGTACCAAGAGACCCAGTACTTC
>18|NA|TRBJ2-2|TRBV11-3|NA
CASSLEGPGQFNTGELFF
TGTGCCAGCAGCTTAGAGGGCCCCGGGCAGTTTAACACCGGGGAGCTGTTTTTT
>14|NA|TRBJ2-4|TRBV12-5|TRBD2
CASGLVSGAGRQYF
TGTGCTAGTGGTTTGGTCAGCGGGGCCGGGCGGCAGTACTTC
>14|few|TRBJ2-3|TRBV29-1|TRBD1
CSVERTGVIDTQYF
TGCAGCGTTGAAAGGACAGGGGTGATAGATACGCAGTATTTT
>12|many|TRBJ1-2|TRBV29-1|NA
CSVGDLNYGYTF
TGCAGCGTCGGGGACCTTAACTATGGCTACACCTTC
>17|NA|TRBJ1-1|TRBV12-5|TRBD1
CASGLVLLGTANTEAFF
TGTGCTAGTGGTTTGGTTCTACTCGGGACAGCGAACACTGAAGCTTTCTTT
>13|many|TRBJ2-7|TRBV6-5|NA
CASTPTVGGEQYF
TGTGCCAGCACCCCGACCGTCGGGGGCGAGCAGTACTTC
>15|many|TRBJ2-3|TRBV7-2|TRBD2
CASSERTSRTDTQYF
TGTGCCAGCAGCGAGAGGACTAGCCGCACAGATACGCAGTATTTT
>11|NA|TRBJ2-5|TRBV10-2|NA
CASLELETQYF
TGCGCCAGCTTGGAGTTGGAGACCCAGTACTTC
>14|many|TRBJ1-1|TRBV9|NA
CASSIRDKNTEAFF
TGTGCCAGCAGCATCAGGGACAAGAACACTGAAGCTTTCTTT
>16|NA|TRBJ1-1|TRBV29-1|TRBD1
CSVEDGGGAFGTEAFF
TGCAGCGTTGAAGATGGAGGGGGCGCCTTTGGAACTGAAGCTTTCTTT
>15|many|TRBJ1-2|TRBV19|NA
CASSIGVTGSYGYTF
TGTGCCAGTAGTATAGGGGTGACGGGGTCCTATGGCTACACCTTC
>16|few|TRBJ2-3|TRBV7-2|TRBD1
CASSAGTGYGTDTQYF
TGTGCCAGCAGCGCTGGGACAGGGTACGGCACAGATACGCAGTATTTT
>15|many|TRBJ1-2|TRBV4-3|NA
CASSQAYSVYYGYTF
TGCGCCAGCAGCCAAGCATACAGCGTTTACTATGGCTACACCTTC
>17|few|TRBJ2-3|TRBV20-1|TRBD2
CSASFRTSGGFTDTQYF
TGCAGTGCTAGTTTCAGGACTAGCGGGGGTTTCACAGATACGCAGTATTTT
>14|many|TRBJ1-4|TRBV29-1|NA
CSVAVPPSDEKLFF
TGCAGCGTTGCGGTCCCTCCGTCGGATGAAAAACTGTTTTTT
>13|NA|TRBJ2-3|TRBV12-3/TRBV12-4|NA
CASSWTSTDTQYF
TGTGCCAGCAGTTGGACTAGCACAGATACGCAGTATTTT
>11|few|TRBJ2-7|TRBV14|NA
CASSQAGAEYF
TGTGCCAGCAGCCAAGCTGGGGCGGAGTACTTC
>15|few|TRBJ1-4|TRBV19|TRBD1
CASSNFQGATEKLFF
TGTGCCAGTAGTAATTTTCAGGGGGCGACTGAAAAACTGTTTTTT
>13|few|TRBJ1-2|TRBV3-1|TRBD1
CASRYRTGDGYTF
TGTGCCAGCAGATACCGGACAGGGGATGGCTACACCTTC
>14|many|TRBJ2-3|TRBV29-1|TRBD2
CSGTLAGGTDTQYF
TGCAGCGGGACACTAGCGGGGGGCACAGATACGCAGTATTTT
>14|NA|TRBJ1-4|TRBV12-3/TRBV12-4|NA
CASSEDATNEKLFF
TGTGCCAGCAGTGAGGACGCAACTAATGAAAAACTGTTTTTT
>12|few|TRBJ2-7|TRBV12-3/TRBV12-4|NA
CASSSRSYEQYF
TGTGCCAGCAGCTCCCGGTCCTACGAGCAGTACTTC
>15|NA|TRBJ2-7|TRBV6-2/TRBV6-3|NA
CASSYGHNTGNEQYF
TGTGCCAGCAGTTACGGCCACAACACAGGGAACGAGCAGTACTTC
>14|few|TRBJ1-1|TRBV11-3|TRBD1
CASSRDRENTEAFF
TGTGCCAGCAGCAGGGACAGAGAAAACACTGAAGCTTTCTTT
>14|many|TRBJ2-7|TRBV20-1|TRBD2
CSAAHSGQSYEQYF
TGCAGTGCCGCCCATAGCGGGCAGAGCTACGAGCAGTACTTC
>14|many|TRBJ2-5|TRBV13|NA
CASSFRGYQETQYF
TGTGCCAGCAGCTTCCGGGGGTACCAAGAGACCCAGTACTTC
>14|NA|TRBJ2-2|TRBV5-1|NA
CASSTLREHGELFF
TGCGCCAGCAGCACACTCAGGGAGCACGGGGAGCTGTTTTTT
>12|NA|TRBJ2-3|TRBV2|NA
CASGPSRDTQYF
TGTGCCAGTGGGCCGTCCCGAGATACGCAGTATTTT
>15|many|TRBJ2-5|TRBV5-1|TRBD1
CASSGMTGGEETQYF
TGCGCCAGCAGCGGAATGACAGGGGGCGAGGAGACCCAGTACTTC
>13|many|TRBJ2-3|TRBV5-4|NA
CASSLMRTDTQYF
TGTGCCAGCAGCTTGATGCGCACAGATACGCAGTATTTT
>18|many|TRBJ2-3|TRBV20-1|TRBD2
CSARGRAGVLPSTDTQYF
TGCAGTGCTAGAGGCCGGGCGGGGGTTCTACCAAGCACAGATACGCAGTATTTT
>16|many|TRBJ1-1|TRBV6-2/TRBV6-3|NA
CASSYGAYRVNTEAFF
TGTGCCAGCAGTTACGGGGCCTACAGGGTGAACACTGAAGCTTTCTTT
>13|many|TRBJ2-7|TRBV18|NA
CASSPPGGYEQYF
TGTGCCAGCTCACCACCGGGCGGATACGAGCAGTACTTC
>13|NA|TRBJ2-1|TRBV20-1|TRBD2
CSPRGGSYNEQFF
TGCAGTCCACGGGGGGGCTCCTACAATGAGCAGTTCTTC
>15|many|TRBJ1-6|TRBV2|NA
CASSSTDWGNSPLHF
TGTGCCAGCAGTTCAACGGACTGGGGAAATTCACCCCTCCACTTT
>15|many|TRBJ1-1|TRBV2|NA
CASSSHTGWNTEAFF
TGTGCCAGCAGTTCCCATACAGGGTGGAACACTGAAGCTTTCTTT
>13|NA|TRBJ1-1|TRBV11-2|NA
CASSRRQHTEAFF
TGTGCCAGCAGCCGGAGGCAACACACTGAAGCTTTCTTT
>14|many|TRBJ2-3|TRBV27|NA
CASSFERATDTQYF
TGTGCCAGCAGTTTCGAAAGGGCTACAGATACGCAGTATTTT
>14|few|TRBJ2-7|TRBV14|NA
CASSQGLPSYEQYF
TGTGCCAGCAGCCAAGGACTCCCCTCCTACGAGCAGTACTTC
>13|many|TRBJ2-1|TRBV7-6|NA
CASSQSQNNEQFF
TGTGCCAGCAGCCAAAGCCAAAACAATGAGCAGTTCTTC
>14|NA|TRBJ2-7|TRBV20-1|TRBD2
CSASGLAASYEQYF
TGCAGTGCTAGTGGACTAGCGGCTTCCTACGAGCAGTACTTC
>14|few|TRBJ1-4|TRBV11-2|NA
CASSFGATNEKLFF
TGTGCCAGCAGCTTCGGGGCAACTAATGAAAAACTGTTTTTT
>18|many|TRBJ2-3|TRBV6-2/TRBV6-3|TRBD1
CASSYPTLGTDPSDTQYF
TGTGCCAGCAGTTACCCCACCCTAGGGACAGATCCCTCAGATACGCAGTATTTT
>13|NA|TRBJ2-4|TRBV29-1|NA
CSVEEGEGRIQYF
TGCAGCGTTGAGGAGGGGGAGGGGCGCATTCAGTACTTC
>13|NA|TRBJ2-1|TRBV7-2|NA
CASSWGRQNEQFF
TGTGCCAGCAGCTGGGGCCGTCAAAATGAGCAGTTCTTC
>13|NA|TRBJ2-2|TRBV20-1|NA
CSAAGPDTGELFF
TGCAGTGCCGCTGGTCCGGACACCGGGGAGCTGTTTTTT
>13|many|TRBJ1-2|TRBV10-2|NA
CASSELTGSGYTF
TGCGCCAGCAGTGAACTCACGGGGTCCGGCTACACCTTC
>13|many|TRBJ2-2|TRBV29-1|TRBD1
CSGQGGPTGELFF
TGCAGCGGACAGGGGGGTCCCACCGGGGAGCTGTTTTTT
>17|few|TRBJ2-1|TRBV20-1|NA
CSARSPPRGGDLWEQFF
TGCAGTGCTAGGTCGCCTCCCAGGGGCGGGGACCTTTGGGAGCAGTTCTTC
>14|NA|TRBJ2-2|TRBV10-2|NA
CAILGESNTGELFF
TGCGCCATCTTGGGGGAGTCGAACACCGGGGAGCTGTTTTTT
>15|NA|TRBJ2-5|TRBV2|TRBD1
CASSENRGNQETQYF
TGTGCCAGCAGTGAAAACAGGGGAAATCAAGAGACCCAGTACTTC
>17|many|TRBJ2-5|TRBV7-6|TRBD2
CASSARRASGVKETQYF
TGTGCCAGCAGCGCAAGACGAGCTAGCGGGGTAAAAGAGACCCAGTACTTC